Below, 24 T cell receptor beta chains from the same sample are listed, as sequenced in a study of blood T cell repertoires in COVID-19. TCRdb keeps only in-frame clones here, not all; method: immunoSEQ multiplex PCR. Here the sample spans about 150,000 clones, 70% to 90% being singletons. Material for sequencing was peripheral blood. All receptors derive from a human donor with acute or convalescent COVID-19. The donor label of this sample is uncertain.

This clone was detected once. The rearrangement uses TRBV7-3 and TRBJ2-2, with D possibly being TRBD2 (7 bases). CDR1 and CDR2 from the germline V gene are SGHTA and FQGTGA. The CDR3 contains 16 residues. V shed 2 bases and J shed 2 bases, with 12 bases lying between them. The CDR3 nucleotides read TGTGCCAGCAGCTTAGGGGGCGGGAGAAACACCGGGGAGCTGTTTTTT. Protein sequence: CASSLGGGRNTGELFF. Full variable domain (missing parts from reference TRBV7-3 and TRBJ2-2): GAGVSQTPSNKVTEKGKYVELRCDPISGHTALYWYRQSLGQGPEFLIYFQGTGAADDSGLPNDRFFAVRPEGSVSTLKIQRTERGDSAVYLCASSLGGGRNTGELFFGEGSRLTVL.

This clone was counted between two and nine times. This sequence joins TRBV5-1 and TRBJ2-1; 13 nucleotides match TRBD2. With V trimmed by 3 bases and J by 9 bases, 12 bases remained unmatched. Germline V gene sequence: CDR1 SGHRS, CDR2 YFSETQ. The CDR3 is 17 amino acids. DNA for the CDR3: TGCGCCAGCAGCTCCCAACCATTTACTAGCGGGAGGGGTGAGCAGTTCTTC. As protein: CASSSQPFTSGRGEQFF.

As to this clone: The sample holds other DNA sequences that translate to the same CDR3. V usage is TRBV4-2 and J usage is TRBJ1-2; 9 bases fit TRBD1. Germline CDR1 reads LGHNA; CDR2 reads YNFKEQ. V lost 0 bases, J lost 5 bases, and 4 bases stayed unmatched. The CDR3 contains 15 residues. The CDR3 sequence: CASSQEQGAGYGYTF. The CDR3 DNA reads as TGTGCCAGCAGCCAAGAACAGGGGGCTGGGTATGGCTACACCTTC.

The chain is built from TRBV4-3 and TRBJ1-4; no clear D. CDR1 and CDR2 (germline): LGHNA, YSLEER. The CDR3 has 14 residues. V was cut by 4 bases and J by 3 bases, with 9 bases left in between. CDR3: CASSPGFSNEKLFF. The CDR3 coding sequence is TGCGCCAGCAGCCCGGGGTTTTCTAATGAAAAACTGTTTTTT.

This rearrangement joins TRBV19 to TRBJ2-5; 10 bases line up with TRBD2. Germline V lookup: CDR1 LNHDA, CDR2 SQIVND (reference sequence). This CDR3 has 15 amino acids. Unmatched junction bases numbered 10, after V lost 8 bases and J lost 4 bases. The CDR3 DNA follows: TGTGCCAGTTCGTTGCTAGCGGGAGTCGCAGAGACCCAGTACTTC. Translation gives CASSLLAGVAETQYF.

The genes are TRBV9 and TRBJ2-1, with TRBD1 matching 11 bases. The CDR3 runs 16 residues. Trimming took 4 bases from V and 4 from J; bases not matched to a gene: 7. Per the germline V gene, CDR1 is SGDLS and CDR2 is YYNGEE. The CDR3 here is CASSRTGTGGYNEQFF. The CDR3 DNA reads TGTGCCAGCAGCCGAACCGGGACAGGGGGATACAATGAGCAGTTCTTC. Full variable domain (outside the CDR3, taken from reference TRBV9 and TRBJ2-1): DSGVTQTPKHLITATGQRVTLRCSPRSGDLSVYWYQQSLDQGLQFLIQYYNGEERAKGNILERFSAQQFPDLHSELNLSSLELGDSALYFCASSRTGTGGYNEQFFGPGTRLTVL.

This clone came up a few times. This sequence joins TRBV27 and TRBJ2-1; possible D gene TRBD2, 5 bases. This CDR3 is 15 amino acids long. From germline, CDR1 is MNHEY and CDR2 SMNVEV (reference sequence). V lost 7 bases and J lost 4, with 17 bases in between. The CDR3 loop reads CASTKGAEEYNEQFF. The CDR3 coding sequence is TGTGCCAGCACAAAGGGCGCGGAGGAATACAATGAGCAGTTCTTC.

This chain joins TRBV6-5 and TRBJ2-1; TRBD1 might be the D (5 bases). V shed 0 bases and J shed 5 bases, with 8 bases lying between them. Germline CDR1 MNHEY, CDR2 SVGAGI. The CDR3 contains 14 residues. The CDR3 nucleotides read TGTGCCAGCAGTTACTCGGGGCACAACAATGAGCAGTTCTTC. Protein: CASSYSGHNNEQFF.

The CDR3 DNA is TGTGCCAGCAGCCGACGTCTACCTAGCGGAGCCCCCCATGAGCAGTTCTTC. Protein: CASSRRLPSGAPHEQFF. The chain links TRBV6-2 or TRBV6-3 to TRBJ2-1, with TRBD2 identical over 7 bases. The J segment lost 8 bases and the V segment lost 6 bases, leaving 19 bases of the junction unmatched. This CDR3 has 17 residues. In germline, CDR1 is MNHEY, CDR2 SVGEGT.

The genes are TRBV28 and TRBJ1-2; tentatively, D is TRBD1 (6 bases). Germline-derived CDR1 and CDR2 are MDHEN and SYDVKM. V lost 10 bases to trimming and J lost 5 bases, with 11 bases between them. The CDR3 length is 11 residues. This CDR3 reads CAIGQRYGYTF. CDR3 DNA: TGTGCCATCGGACAGAGATATGGCTACACCTTC.

This clone was detected only once. Just one base apart from a much larger clone, this may be a read error. The rearrangement uses TRBV2 and TRBJ2-2; 11 bases match TRBD2. J was trimmed by 5 bases and V by 2 bases; bases with no gene match: 1. Germline CDR1 is SNHLY and CDR2 is FYNNEI. The CDR3 length is 15 residues. CDR3 DNA sequence: TGTGCCAGCAGTGAAACTAGCGGGAGTACCGGGGAGCTGTTTTTT. Its protein product is CASSETSGSTGELFF.

The chain recombines TRBV7-9 with TRBJ2-7; possibly TRBD1 for D (5 bases). V was clipped by 0 bases and J by 10 bases, with 10 bases between them. Germline V lookup: CDR1 SEHNR, CDR2 FQNEAQ (reference sequence). The CDR3 sequence is 12 residues long. DNA for the CDR3: TGTGCCAGCAGCTTAGCGGAACAGGCCCAGTACTTC. Its translation: CASSLAEQAQYF.

This chain links TRBV2 with TRBJ1-2, with a weak D call TRBD1 (6 bases). The germline V gene encodes CDR1 SNHLY and CDR2 FYNNEI. CDR3 size: 16 residues. The V end lost 4 bases, the J end lost 0 bases, and 15 bases lay between the germline ends. CDR3 nucleotides: TGTGCCAGCAGTGTCTTTGCGGGGGCCTCTAACTATGGCTACACCTTC. Its protein product is CASSVFAGASNYGYTF.

This clone was counted between two and nine times. V is TRBV27 and J is TRBJ1-3; 7 bases are shared with TRBD1. This CDR3 contains 16 residues. V dropped 5 bases and J dropped 1; count of bases not matched to a gene: 8. From germline, CDR1 is MNHEY and CDR2 SMNVEV (reference sequence). Written as DNA, the CDR3 is TGTGCCAGCAGTCCATGGACAGGATTATCTGGAAACACCATATATTTT. The encoded protein is CASSPWTGLSGNTIYF.

The chain employs TRBV28 and TRBJ2-5; 7 nucleotides line up with TRBD2. Germline loops: CDR1 MDHEN, CDR2 SYDVKM. V gave up 0 bases and J gave up 0 bases; unmatched junction bases: 10. The CDR3 extends over 18 amino acids. CDR3 sequence (DNA): TGTGCCAGCAGTTTATGGCGGGGGTTCGAAATGTACCAAGAGACCCAGTACTTC. Translating it yields CASSLWRGFEMYQETQYF.

The rearrangement joins TRBV6-1 to TRBJ2-4, with 8 nucleotides matching TRBD2. The CDR3 consists of 19 residues. Germline-derived CDR1 and CDR2 are MNHNS and SASEGT. V gave up 0 bases and J gave up 0 bases; unmatched junction bases: 10. DNA for the CDR3: TGTGCCAGCAGTGAAGCGATTAGCGGGACCGTCCTAGCCAAAAACATTCAGTACTTC. It encodes CASSEAISGTVLAKNIQYF.

V and J are TRBV2 and TRBJ2-7; 7 bases line up with TRBD1. The junction had 10 bases not matched to a gene; V was cut back by 8 bases and J by 3 bases. The V gene's germline CDR1 is SNHLY and CDR2 FYNNEI. This CDR3 is 14 amino acids long. In DNA, the CDR3 is TGTGCCAGCCTCCGGACAGGCGAAGGCTACGAGCAGTACTTC. Translating gives CASLRTGEGYEQYF.

The chain couples TRBV30 to TRBJ1-2, with D tentatively TRBD1 (6 bases). With 3 bases removed from V and 5 bases from J, the gap between germline ends came to 13 bases. The CDR3 loop spans 13 amino acids. CDR1 and CDR2 (germline): GTSNPN, SVGIG (reference sequence). CDR3 region: CAWRVTGRYGYTF. CDR3 coding DNA: TGTGCCTGGAGGGTGACAGGAAGATATGGCTACACCTTC.

The chain has TRBV30 and TRBJ1-1; a weak D match, TRBD1 (5 bases). The CDR3 totals 13 residues. The V end lost 5 bases, the J end lost 1 base, and 11 bases lay between the germline ends. Germline CDR1 reads GTSNPN; CDR2 reads SVGIG (reference sequence). DNA of the CDR3: TGTGCCTGGGGGCGGGACCCGAACACTGAAGCTTTCTTT. Protein: CAWGRDPNTEAFF.

This clone was recorded a few times. This chain links TRBV3-1 (or the pseudogene TRBV3-2) with TRBJ1-4, with 11 positions matching TRBD1. Germline V gene sequence: CDR1 LGHDT, CDR2 YNNKEL (reference sequence). The J segment lost 3 bases and the V segment lost 2 bases, leaving 5 bases of the junction unmatched. The length of the CDR3 is 17 residues. Written as DNA, the CDR3 is TGTGCCAGCAGCCAAACAGGACAGGGGGCTTCTAATGAAAAACTGTTTTTT. Translation gives CASSQTGQGASNEKLFF.

The chain has TRBV6-5 and TRBJ1-2; perhaps TRBD1 as D (5 bases). Trimming left V 2 bases short and J 4 bases short, with 11 bases between. Germline V gives CDR1 MNHEY, CDR2 SVGAGI. The CDR3 sequence is 14 residues long. CDR3 nucleotide sequence: TGTGCCAGCAGTTACAGTAGGGGAGGCTATGGCTACACCTTC. Translated, it gives CASSYSRGGYGYTF.

The chain's CDR3 is CASSMSGADGYTF. In DNA form, the CDR3 reads TGTGCCAGCAGCATGTCAGGGGCGGATGGCTACACCTTC. This sequence joins TRBV2 and TRBJ1-2, with D possibly being TRBD1 (6 bases). Germline V gene data show CDR1 as SNHLY and CDR2 as FYNNEI. Trimming shortened V by 6 bases and J by 6 bases, and 14 bases separated the two germline ends. CDR3 length: 13 amino acids.

This sequence joins TRBV18 and TRBJ2-2; perhaps TRBD1 as D (6 bases). The V end lost 1 base, the J end lost 0 bases, and 9 bases lay between the germline ends. The CDR3 sequence is 16 residues long. CDR1 is KGHSH and CDR2 is LQKENI in the germline V gene. CDR3 DNA sequence: TGTGCCAGCTCACCACGGGACATCGCGAACACCGGGGAGCTGTTTTTT. It is translated as CASSPRDIANTGELFF.

The CDR3 DNA follows: TGTGCCACCAGTGATTTGAAACAGGGCCGGGAGCTGTTTTTT. It codes for CATSDLKQGRELFF. The J gene is TRBJ2-2, the V gene TRBV24-1; the D gene is possibly TRBD1 (6 bases). V was clipped by 0 bases and J by 9 bases, with 10 bases between them. The CDR3 is made up of 14 amino acids. Germline CDR1 is KGHDR and CDR2 is SFDVKD.